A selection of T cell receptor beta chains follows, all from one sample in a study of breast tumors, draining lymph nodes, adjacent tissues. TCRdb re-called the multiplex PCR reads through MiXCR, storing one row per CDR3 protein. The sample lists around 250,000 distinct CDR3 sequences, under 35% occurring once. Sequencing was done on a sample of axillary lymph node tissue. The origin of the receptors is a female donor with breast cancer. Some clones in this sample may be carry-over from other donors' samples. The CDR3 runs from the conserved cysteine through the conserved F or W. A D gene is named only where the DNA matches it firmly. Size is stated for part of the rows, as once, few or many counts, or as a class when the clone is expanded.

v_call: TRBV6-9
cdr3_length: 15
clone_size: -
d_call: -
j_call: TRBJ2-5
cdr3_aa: CASPPRTEHQGTQYF
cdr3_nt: TGTGCCAGCCCCCCCAGGACAGAGCACCAAGGGACCCAGTACTTC

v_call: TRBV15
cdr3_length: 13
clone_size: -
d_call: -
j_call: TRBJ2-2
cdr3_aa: CATSREPSGELFF
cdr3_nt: TGTGCCACCAGCAGAGAGCCCAGCGGGGAGCTGTTTTTT

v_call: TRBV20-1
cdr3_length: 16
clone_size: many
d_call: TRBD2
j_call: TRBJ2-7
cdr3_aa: CSATPGGWGGSNEQYF
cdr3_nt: TGCAGTGCTACCCCTGGGGGGTGGGGGGGGTCTAACGAGCAGTACTTC

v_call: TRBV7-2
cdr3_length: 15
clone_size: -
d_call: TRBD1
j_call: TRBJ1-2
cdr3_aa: CASSLLAGQLYGYTF
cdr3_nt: TGTGCCAGCAGCTTGTTAGCGGGACAGCTCTATGGCTACACCTTC

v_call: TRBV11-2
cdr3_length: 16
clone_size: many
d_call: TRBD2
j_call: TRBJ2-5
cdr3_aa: CASSQGLAGGRETQYF
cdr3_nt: TGTGCCAGCAGTCAAGGACTAGCGGGGGGCCGAGAGACCCAGTACTTC

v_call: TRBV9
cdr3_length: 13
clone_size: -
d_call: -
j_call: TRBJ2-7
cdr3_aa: CASSVGDGGEQYF
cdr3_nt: TGTGCCAGCAGCGTAGGGGATGGGGGAGAGCAGTACTTC

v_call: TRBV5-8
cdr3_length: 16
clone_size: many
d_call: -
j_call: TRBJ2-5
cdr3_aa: CASSLGSGRGQETQYF
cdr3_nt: TGTGCCAGCAGCTTGGGGAGCGGACGAGGTCAAGAGACCCAGTACTTC

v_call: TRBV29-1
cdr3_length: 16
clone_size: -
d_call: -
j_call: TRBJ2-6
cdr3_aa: CSAGDGAGSGANVLTF
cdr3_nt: TGCAGCGCCGGAGACGGGGCAGGGTCTGGGGCCAACGTCCTGACTTTC

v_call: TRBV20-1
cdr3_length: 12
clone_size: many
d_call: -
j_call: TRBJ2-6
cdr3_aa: CSGDSGANVLTF
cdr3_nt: TGCAGTGGGGACTCTGGGGCCAACGTCCTGACTTTC

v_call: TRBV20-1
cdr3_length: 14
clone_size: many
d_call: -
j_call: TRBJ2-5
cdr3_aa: CSARDQRGGETQYF
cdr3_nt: TGCAGTGCTAGAGATCAGAGAGGGGGGGAGACCCAGTACTTC

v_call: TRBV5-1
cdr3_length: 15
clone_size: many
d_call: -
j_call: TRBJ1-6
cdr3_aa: CASSDRTVYNSPLHF
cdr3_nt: TGCGCCAGCAGCGATAGGACAGTCTATAATTCACCCCTCCACTTT

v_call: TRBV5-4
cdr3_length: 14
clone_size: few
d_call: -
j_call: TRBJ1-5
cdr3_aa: CASSRAGDRQPQHF
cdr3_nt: TGTGCCAGCAGCCGGGCGGGGGACCGTCAGCCCCAGCATTTT

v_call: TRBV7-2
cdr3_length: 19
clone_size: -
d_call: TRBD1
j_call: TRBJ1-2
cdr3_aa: CASSPRGGTGWAANYGYTF
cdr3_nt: TGTGCCAGCAGCCCCCGAGGGGGGACAGGGTGGGCAGCTAACTATGGCTACACCTTC

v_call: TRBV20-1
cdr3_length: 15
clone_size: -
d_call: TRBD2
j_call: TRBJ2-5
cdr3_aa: CSARTSGRIEETQYF
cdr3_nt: TGCAGTGCTAGGACTAGCGGGAGGATTGAAGAGACCCAGTACTTC

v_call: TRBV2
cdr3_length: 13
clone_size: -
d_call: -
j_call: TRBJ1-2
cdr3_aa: CASLEGGAAFYTF
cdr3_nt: TGTGCCAGCCTCGAAGGGGGAGCGGCCTTCTACACCTTC

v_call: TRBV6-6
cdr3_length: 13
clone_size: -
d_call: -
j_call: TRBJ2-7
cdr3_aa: CASKQAGADEQYF
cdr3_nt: TGTGCCAGCAAGCAGGCGGGGGCGGACGAGCAGTACTTC

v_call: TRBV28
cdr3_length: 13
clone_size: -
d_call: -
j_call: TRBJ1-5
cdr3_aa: CASSARGGQPQHF
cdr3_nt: TGTGCCAGCAGTGCACGGGGGGGTCAGCCCCAGCATTTT

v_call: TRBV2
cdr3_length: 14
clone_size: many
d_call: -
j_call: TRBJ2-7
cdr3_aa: CASSVGGRIYEQYF
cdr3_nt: TGTGCCAGCAGTGTGGGGGGCAGGATCTACGAGCAGTACTTC

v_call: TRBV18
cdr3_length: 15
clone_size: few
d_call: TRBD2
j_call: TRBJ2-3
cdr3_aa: CASSPLAGVPDTQYF
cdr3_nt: TGTGCCAGCTCGCCACTAGCGGGGGTTCCAGATACGCAGTATTTT

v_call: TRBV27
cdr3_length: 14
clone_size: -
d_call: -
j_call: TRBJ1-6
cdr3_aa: CASRIDRINSPLHF
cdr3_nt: TGTGCCAGCAGAATAGACAGGATCAATTCACCCCTCCACTTT

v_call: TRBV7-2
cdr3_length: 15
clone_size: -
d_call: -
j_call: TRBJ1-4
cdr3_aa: CASTFRGGPDEKLFF
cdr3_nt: TGTGCCAGCACCTTTCGCGGGGGGCCCGATGAAAAACTGTTTTTT

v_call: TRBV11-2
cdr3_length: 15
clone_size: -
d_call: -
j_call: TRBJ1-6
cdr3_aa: CASSLAITGNSPLHF
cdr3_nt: TGTGCCAGCAGCTTAGCCATTACAGGGAATTCACCCCTCCACTTT

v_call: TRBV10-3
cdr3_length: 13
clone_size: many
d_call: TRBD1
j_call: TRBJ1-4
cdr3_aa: CATSDRGNEKLFF
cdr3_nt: TGTGCCACTTCGGACAGGGGTAATGAAAAACTGTTTTTT

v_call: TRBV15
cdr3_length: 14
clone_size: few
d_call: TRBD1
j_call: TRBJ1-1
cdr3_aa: CATSREAGGVKAFF
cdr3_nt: TGTGCCACCAGCAGAGAGGCAGGGGGTGTGAAAGCTTTCTTT

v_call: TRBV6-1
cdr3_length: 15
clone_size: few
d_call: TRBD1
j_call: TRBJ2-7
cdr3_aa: CASSEPRTGVDEQYF
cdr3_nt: TGTGCCAGCAGTGAACCCCGGACAGGGGTTGACGAGCAGTACTTC

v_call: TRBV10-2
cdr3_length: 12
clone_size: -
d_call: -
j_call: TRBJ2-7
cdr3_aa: CASRGSDYEQYF
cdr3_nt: TGCGCCAGCAGGGGGTCGGACTACGAGCAGTACTTC

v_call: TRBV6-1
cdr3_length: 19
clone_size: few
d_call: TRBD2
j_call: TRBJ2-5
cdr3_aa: CASSEVVPPSGRAGGTQYF
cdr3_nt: TGTGCCAGCAGTGAAGTAGTCCCCCCTAGCGGGAGGGCCGGAGGGACCCAGTACTTC

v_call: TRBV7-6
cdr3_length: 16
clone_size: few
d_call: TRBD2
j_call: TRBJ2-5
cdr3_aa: CASSRGTSGLQETQYF
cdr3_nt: TGTGCCAGCAGCCGGGGGACTAGCGGTCTCCAGGAGACCCAGTACTTC

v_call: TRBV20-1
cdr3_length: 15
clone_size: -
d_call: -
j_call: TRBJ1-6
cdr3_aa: CSAKSGALYNSPLHF
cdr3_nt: TGCAGTGCTAAGTCGGGGGCCCTCTATAATTCACCCCTCCACTTT

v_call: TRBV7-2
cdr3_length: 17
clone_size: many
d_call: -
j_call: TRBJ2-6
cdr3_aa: CASSLGAGLPGANVLTF
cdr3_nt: TGTGCCAGCAGCTTAGGCGCAGGTCTCCCTGGGGCCAACGTCCTGACTTTC

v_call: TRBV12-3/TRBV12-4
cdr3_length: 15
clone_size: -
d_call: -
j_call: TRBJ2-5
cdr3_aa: CASSPRASEKETQYF
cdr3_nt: TGTGCCAGCAGTCCCCGAGCTAGCGAAAAAGAGACCCAGTACTTC

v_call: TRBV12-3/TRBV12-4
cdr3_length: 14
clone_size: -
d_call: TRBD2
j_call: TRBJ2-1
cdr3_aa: CASSMTSGVDEQFF
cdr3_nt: TGTGCCAGCAGTATGACTAGCGGGGTGGATGAGCAGTTCTTC

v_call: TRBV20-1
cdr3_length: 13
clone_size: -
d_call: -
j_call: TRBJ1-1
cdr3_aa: CSASSTGRTEAFF
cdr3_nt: TGCAGTGCTAGTTCGACAGGAAGGACTGAAGCTTTCTTT

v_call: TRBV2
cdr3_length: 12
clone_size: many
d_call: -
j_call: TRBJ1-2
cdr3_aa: CASTRRVDGYTF
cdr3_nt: TGTGCCAGCACCCGAAGGGTCGATGGCTACACCTTC

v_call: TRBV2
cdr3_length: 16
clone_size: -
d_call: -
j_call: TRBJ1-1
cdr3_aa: CASSFVQPLVGTEAFF
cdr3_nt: TGTGCCAGCAGTTTCGTACAGCCCCTGGTGGGCACTGAAGCTTTCTTT

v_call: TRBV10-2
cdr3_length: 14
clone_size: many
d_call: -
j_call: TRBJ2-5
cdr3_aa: CASRLRGRQETQYF
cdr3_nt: TGCGCCAGCAGACTCCGGGGTCGTCAAGAGACCCAGTACTTC

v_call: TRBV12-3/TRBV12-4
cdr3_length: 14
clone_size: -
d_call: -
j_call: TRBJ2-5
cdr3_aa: CASSDTPLQETQYF
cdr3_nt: TGTGCCAGCAGCGACACACCACTCCAGGAGACCCAGTACTTC

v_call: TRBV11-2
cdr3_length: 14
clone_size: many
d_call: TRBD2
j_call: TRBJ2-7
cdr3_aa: CASSLTGGTYEQYF
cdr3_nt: TGTGCCAGCAGCTTAACGGGGGGGACATACGAGCAGTACTTC

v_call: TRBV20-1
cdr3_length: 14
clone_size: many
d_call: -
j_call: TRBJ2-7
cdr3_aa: CSARDQGYSYEQYF
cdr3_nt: TGCAGTGCTAGAGACCAGGGCTATTCCTACGAGCAGTACTTC

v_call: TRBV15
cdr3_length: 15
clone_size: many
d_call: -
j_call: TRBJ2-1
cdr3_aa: CATSRESVSGHEQFF
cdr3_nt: TGTGCCACCAGCAGAGAATCAGTCTCTGGGCATGAGCAGTTCTTC

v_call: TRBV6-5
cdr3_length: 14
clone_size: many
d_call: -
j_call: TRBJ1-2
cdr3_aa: CASSYRGVRYGYTF
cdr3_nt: TGTGCCAGCAGTTACAGAGGGGTACGCTATGGCTACACCTTC

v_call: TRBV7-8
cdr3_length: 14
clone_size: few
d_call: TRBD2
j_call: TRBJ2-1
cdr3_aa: CASSLGGGANEQFF
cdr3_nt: TGTGCCAGCAGCTTGGGCGGGGGGGCCAATGAGCAGTTCTTC

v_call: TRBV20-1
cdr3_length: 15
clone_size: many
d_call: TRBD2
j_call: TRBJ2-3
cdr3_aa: CSAAAGTSGTDTQYF
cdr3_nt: TGCAGTGCTGCCGCCGGGACTAGCGGCACAGATACGCAGTATTTT

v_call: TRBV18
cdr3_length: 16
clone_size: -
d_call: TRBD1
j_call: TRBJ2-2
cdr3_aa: CASSPGTGDIAGELFF
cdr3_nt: TGTGCCAGCTCCCCCGGGACAGGGGATATTGCCGGGGAGCTGTTTTTT

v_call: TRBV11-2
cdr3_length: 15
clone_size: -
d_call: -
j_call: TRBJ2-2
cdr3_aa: CASSLDLLTTGELFF
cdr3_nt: TGTGCCAGCAGCTTAGATCTTTTGACCACCGGGGAGCTGTTTTTT

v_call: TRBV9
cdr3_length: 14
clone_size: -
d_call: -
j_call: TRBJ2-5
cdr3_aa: CASSLGGGNQPQYF
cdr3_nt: TGTGCCAGCAGTTTAGGGGGGGGCAATCAGCCCCAGTACTTC

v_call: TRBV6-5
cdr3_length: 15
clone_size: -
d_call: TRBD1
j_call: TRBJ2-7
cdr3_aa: CASTPGTGGGFEQYF
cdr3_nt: TGTGCCAGCACCCCAGGGACAGGTGGGGGGTTCGAGCAGTACTTC

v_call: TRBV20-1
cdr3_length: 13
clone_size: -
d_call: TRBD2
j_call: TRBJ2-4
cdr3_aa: CSARATSGEVQYF
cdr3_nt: TGCAGTGCTAGAGCCACTAGCGGGGAGGTTCAGTACTTC

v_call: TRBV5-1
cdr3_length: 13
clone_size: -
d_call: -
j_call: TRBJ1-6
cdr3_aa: CVSSLKQGTPLHF
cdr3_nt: TGCGTCAGCAGCTTGAAACAGGGAACGCCCCTCCACTTT

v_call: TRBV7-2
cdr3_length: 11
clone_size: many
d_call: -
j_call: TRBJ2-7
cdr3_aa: CASSLVGEQYF
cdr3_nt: TGTGCCAGCAGCTTAGTGGGCGAGCAGTACTTC

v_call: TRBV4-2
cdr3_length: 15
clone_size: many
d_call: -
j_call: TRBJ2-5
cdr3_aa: CASSQDVGQGETQYF
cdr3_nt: TGTGCCAGCAGCCAAGATGTCGGCCAAGGGGAGACCCAGTACTTC

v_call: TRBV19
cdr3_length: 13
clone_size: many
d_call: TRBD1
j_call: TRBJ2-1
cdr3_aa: CASSITSGGEQFF
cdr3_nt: TGTGCCAGTAGTATAACCTCAGGGGGAGAGCAGTTCTTC

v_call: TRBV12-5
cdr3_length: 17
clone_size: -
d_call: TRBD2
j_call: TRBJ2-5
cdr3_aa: CASGPRTSGRVQETQYF
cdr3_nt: TGTGCTAGTGGTCCCAGGACTAGCGGGAGGGTCCAAGAGACCCAGTACTTC

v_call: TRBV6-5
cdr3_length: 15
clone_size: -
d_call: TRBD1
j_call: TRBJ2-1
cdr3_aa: CASRTGTGVQHEQFF
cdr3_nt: TGTGCCAGCAGGACCGGGACAGGAGTTCAGCATGAGCAGTTCTTC

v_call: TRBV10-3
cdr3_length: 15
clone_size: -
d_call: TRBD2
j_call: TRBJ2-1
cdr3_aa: CAISRLAGSYNEQFF
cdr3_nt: TGTGCCATCAGTCGACTAGCGGGCTCCTACAATGAGCAGTTCTTC

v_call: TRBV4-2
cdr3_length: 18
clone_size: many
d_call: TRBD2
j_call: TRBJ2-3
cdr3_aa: CASSQDLPGGSRTDTQYF
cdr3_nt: TGTGCCAGCAGCCAAGATCTGCCCGGCGGGAGTAGAACAGATACGCAGTATTTT